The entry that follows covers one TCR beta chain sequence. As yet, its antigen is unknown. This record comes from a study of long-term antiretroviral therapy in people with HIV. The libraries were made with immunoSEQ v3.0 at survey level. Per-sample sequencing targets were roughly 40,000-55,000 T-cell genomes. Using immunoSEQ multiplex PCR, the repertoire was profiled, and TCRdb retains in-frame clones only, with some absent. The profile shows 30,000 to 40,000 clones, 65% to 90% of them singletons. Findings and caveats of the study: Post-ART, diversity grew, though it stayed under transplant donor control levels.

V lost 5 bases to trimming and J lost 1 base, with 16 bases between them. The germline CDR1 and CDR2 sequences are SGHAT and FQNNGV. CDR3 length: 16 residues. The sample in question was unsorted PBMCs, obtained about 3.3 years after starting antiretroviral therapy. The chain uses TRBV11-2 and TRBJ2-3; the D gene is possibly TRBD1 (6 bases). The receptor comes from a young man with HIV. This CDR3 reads CASSRPQGQGTDTQYF. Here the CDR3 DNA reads TGTGCCAGCAGCCGACCTCAGGGGCAGGGCACAGATACGCAGTATTTT.